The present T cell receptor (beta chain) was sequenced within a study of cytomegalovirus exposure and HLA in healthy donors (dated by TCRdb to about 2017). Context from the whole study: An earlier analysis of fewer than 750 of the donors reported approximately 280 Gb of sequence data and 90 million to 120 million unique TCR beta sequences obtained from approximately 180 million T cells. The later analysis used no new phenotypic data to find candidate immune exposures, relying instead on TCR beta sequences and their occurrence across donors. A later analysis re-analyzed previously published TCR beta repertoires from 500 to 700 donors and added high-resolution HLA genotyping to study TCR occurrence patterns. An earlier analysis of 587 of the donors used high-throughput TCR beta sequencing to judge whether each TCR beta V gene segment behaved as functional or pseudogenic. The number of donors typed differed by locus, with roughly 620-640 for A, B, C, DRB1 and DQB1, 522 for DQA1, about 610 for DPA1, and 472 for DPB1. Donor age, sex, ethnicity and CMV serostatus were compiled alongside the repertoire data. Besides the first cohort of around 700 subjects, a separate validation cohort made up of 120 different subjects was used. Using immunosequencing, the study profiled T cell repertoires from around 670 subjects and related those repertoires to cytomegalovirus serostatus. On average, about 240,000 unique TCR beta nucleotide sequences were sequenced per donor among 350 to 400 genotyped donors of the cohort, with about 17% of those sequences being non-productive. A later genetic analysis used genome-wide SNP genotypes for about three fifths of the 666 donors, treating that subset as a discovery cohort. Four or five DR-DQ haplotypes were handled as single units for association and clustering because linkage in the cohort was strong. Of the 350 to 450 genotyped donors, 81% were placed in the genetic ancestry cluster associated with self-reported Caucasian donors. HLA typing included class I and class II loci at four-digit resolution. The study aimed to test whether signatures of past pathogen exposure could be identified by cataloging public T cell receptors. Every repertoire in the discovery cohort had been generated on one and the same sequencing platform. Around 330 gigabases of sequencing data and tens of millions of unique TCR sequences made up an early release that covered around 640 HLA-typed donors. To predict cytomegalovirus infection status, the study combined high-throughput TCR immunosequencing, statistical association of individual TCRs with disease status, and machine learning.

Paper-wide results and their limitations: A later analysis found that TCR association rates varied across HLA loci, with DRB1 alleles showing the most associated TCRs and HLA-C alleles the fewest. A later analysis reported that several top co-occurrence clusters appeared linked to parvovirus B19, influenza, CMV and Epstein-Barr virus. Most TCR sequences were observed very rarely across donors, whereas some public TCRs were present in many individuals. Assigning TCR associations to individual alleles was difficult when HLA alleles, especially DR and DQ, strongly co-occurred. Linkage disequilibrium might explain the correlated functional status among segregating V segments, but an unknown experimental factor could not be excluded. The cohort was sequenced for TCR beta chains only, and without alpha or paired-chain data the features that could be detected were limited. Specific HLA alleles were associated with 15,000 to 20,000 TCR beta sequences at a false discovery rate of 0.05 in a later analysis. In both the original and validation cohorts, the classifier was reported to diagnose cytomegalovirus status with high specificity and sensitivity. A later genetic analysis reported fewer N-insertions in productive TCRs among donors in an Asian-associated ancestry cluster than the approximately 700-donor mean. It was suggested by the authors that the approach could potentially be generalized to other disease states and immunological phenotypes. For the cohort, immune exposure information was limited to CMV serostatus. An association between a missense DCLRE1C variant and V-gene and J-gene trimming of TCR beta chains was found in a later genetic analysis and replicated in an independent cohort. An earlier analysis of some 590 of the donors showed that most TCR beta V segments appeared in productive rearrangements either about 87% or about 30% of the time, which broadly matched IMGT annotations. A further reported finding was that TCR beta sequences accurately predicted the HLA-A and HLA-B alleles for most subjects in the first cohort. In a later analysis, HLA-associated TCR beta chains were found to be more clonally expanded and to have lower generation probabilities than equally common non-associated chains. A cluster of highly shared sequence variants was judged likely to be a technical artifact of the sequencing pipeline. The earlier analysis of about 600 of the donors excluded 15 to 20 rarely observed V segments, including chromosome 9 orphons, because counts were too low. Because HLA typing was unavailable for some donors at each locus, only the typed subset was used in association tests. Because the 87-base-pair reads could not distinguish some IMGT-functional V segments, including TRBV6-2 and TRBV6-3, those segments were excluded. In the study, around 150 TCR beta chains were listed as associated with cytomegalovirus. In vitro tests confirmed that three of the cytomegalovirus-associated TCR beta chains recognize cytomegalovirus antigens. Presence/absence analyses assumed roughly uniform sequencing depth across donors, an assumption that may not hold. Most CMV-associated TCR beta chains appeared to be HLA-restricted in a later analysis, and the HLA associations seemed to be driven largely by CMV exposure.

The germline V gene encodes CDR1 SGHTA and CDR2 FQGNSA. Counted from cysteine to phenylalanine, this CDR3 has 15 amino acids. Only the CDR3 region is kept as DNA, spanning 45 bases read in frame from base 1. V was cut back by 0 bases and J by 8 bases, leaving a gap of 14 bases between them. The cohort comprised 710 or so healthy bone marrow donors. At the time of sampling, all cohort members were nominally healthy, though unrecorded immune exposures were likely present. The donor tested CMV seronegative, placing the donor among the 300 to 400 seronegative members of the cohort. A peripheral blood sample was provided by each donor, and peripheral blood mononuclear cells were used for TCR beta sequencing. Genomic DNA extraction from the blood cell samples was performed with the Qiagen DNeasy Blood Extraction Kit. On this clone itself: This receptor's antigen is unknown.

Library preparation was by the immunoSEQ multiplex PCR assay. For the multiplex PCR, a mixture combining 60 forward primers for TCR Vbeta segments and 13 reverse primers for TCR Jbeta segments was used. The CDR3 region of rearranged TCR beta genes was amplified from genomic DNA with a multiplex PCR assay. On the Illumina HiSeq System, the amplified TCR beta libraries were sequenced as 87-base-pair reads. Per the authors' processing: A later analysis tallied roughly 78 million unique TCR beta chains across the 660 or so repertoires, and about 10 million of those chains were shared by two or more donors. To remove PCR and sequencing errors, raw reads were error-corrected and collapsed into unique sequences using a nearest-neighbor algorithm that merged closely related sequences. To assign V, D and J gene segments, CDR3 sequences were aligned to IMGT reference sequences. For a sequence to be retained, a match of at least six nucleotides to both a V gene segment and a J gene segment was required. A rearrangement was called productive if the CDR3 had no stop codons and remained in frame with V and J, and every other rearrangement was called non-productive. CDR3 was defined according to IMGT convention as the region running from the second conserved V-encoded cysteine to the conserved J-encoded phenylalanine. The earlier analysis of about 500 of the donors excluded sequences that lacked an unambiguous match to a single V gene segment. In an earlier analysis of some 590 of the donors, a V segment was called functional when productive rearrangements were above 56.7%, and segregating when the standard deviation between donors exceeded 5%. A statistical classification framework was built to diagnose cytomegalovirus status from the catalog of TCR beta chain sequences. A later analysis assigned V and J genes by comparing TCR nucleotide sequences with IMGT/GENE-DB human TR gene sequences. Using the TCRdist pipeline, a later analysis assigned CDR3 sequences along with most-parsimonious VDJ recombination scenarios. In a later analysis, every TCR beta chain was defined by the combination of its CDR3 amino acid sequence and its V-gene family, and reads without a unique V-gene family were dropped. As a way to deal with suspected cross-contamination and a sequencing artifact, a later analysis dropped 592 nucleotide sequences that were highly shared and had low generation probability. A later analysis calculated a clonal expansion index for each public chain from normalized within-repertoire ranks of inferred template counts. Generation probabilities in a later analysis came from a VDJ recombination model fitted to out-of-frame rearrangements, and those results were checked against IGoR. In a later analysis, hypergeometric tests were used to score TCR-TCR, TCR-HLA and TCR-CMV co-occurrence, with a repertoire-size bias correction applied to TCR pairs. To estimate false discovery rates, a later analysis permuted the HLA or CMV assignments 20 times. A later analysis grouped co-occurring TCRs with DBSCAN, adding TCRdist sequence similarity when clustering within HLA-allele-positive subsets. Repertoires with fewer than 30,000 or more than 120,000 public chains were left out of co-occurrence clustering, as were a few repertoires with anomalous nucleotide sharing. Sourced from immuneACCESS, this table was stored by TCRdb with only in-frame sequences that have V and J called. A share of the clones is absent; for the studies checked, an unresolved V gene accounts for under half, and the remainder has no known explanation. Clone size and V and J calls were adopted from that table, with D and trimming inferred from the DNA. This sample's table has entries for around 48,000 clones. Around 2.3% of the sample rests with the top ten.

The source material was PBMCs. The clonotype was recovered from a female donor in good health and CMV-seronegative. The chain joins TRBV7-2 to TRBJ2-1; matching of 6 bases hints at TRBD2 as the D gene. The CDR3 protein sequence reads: CASSLAPLAVDEQFF. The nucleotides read TGTGCCAGCAGCTTAGCCCCACTAGCAGTGGATGAGCAGTTCTTC.